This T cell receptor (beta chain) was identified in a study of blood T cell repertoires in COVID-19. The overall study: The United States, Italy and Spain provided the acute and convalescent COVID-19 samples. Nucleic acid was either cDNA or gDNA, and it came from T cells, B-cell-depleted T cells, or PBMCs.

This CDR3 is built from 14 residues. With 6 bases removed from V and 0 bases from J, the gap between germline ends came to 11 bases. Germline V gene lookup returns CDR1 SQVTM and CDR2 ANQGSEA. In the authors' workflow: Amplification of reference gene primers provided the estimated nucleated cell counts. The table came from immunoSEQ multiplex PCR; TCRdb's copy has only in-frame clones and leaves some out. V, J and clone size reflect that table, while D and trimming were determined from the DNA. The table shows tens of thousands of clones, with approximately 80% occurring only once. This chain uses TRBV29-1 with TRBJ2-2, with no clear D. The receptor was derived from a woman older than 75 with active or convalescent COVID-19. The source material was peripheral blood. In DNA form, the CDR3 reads TGCAGCGTAGAAACATATACGAACACCGGGGAGCTGTTTTTT. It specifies CSVETYTNTGELFF.